These T cell receptor beta chains were read from a single sample in a study of blood T cell repertoires in COVID-19. Clones were sequenced by immunoSEQ multiplex PCR, and TCRdb holds only the in-frame ones, with some missing. The data contain 50,000 or so clones, about nine tenths of them singletons. Sequencing used peripheral blood. The receptors here all came from a man aged 50 or older with active COVID-19. The CDR3 runs from the conserved cysteine through the conserved F or W. Each record gives: D gene, clone size, J gene, V gene, CDR3 protein, CDR3 DNA. A D gene is named only where the DNA matches it firmly. Clone size is given for some rows only: seen once, a few or many times, or a class if the clone is expanded.

NA	NA	TRBJ1-2	TRBV21-1	CASSSGQFSLANYGYTF	TGTGCCAGCAGCTCGGGACAGTTTTCCCTGGCTAACTATGGCTACACCTTC
NA	NA	TRBJ1-1	TRBV11-2	CASSQGSNTEAFF	TGTGCCAGCAGTCAGGGGTCGAACACTGAAGCTTTCTTT
NA	once	TRBJ2-7	TRBV23-1	CASSLIFKWQGRERIYEQYF	TGCGCCAGCAGTTTAATATTCAAGTGGCAGGGGCGAGAGCGTATTTACGAGCAGTACTTC
NA	NA	TRBJ1-1	TRBV12-5	CASGESEPNTEAFF	TGTGCTAGTGGAGAGTCTGAACCGAACACTGAAGCTTTCTTT
TRBD1	NA	TRBJ1-6	TRBV5-1	CASSLGTGPPLHF	TGCGCCAGCAGCCTCGGGACAGGGCCACCCCTCCACTTT
NA	NA	TRBJ2-5	TRBV7-9	CASSHQETQYF	TGTGCCAGCAGCCATCAAGAGACCCAGTACTTC
NA	NA	TRBJ1-4	TRBV19	CASSIGGGGPEKLFF	TGTGCCAGTAGTATCGGGGGCGGGGGTCCCGAAAAACTGTTTTTT
NA	NA	TRBJ2-2	TRBV4-1	CASSQARAGELFF	TGCGCCAGCAGCCAAGCCCGCGCCGGGGAGCTGTTTTTT
TRBD2	once	TRBJ2-3	TRBV5-1	CASSTGTSGSTDTQYF	TGCGCCAGCAGCACCGGGACTAGCGGGAGCACAGATACGCAGTATTTT
NA	NA	TRBJ2-2	TRBV29-1	CSVADQGALFF	TGCAGCGTGGCCGACCAGGGCGCGCTGTTTTTT
NA	NA	TRBJ2-5	TRBV5-1	CASSLASGGEETQYF	TGCGCCAGCAGCCTAGCGTCGGGGGGCGAAGAGACCCAGTACTTC
TRBD2	once	TRBJ2-7	TRBV11-2	CASSLGIGGGYEQYF	TGTGCCAGCAGCTTAGGGATTGGCGGGGGCTACGAGCAGTACTTC
TRBD1	NA	TRBJ2-5	TRBV5-6	CASSLEKASWTGQETQYF	TGTGCCAGCAGCTTGGAAAAGGCTTCTTGGACAGGGCAAGAGACCCAGTACTTC
NA	NA	TRBJ2-2	TRBV7-6	CASSLVGGSRSGELFF	TGTGCCAGCAGCTTAGTTGGCGGTAGTCGTTCCGGGGAGCTGTTTTTT
NA	few	TRBJ1-2	TRBV6-2/TRBV6-3	CASSYRQPGESIDGYTF	TGTGCCAGCAGTTACAGACAGCCAGGGGAGTCTATTGATGGCTACACCTTC
NA	NA	TRBJ1-4	TRBV2	CASSAQIATNEKLFF	TGTGCCAGCAGTGCACAGATAGCAACTAATGAAAAACTGTTTTTT
NA	NA	TRBJ2-7	TRBV5-1	CASSFGLSYEQYF	TGCGCCAGCAGCTTCGGACTCTCCTACGAGCAGTACTTC
TRBD1	NA	TRBJ1-5	TRBV2	CASSEQGGLYNQPQHF	TGTGCCAGCAGTGAACAGGGGGGATTATACAATCAGCCCCAGCATTTT
NA	few	TRBJ1-5	TRBV4-1	CASSQVLTRADQPQHF	TGCGCCAGCAGCCAAGTGTTGACTAGGGCGGATCAGCCCCAGCATTTT
TRBD2	NA	TRBJ2-7	TRBV2	CASRESAGGLGEQYF	TGTGCCAGCAGGGAATCAGCGGGGGGGCTTGGCGAGCAGTACTTC
TRBD2	NA	TRBJ2-7	TRBV7-9	CASRPPTGGTYEQYF	TGTGCCAGCAGGCCCCCGACGGGAGGCACCTACGAGCAGTACTTC
TRBD1	NA	TRBJ2-7	TRBV6-6	CASSTSGTGKTYEQYF	TGTGCCAGCAGTACGTCCGGGACAGGTAAAACCTACGAGCAGTACTTC
NA	NA	TRBJ2-3	TRBV12-5	CASGLVRSGDSTDTQYF	TGTGCTAGTGGTTTGGTTCGATCAGGGGACAGCACAGATACGCAGTATTTT
TRBD1	medium-sized	TRBJ1-1	TRBV7-6	CASSSQGVNTEAFF	TGTGCCAGCAGCTCCCAGGGGGTGAACACTGAAGCTTTCTTT
NA	NA	TRBJ1-2	TRBV28	CASSRTWAYGYTF	TGTGCCAGCAGTAGAACTTGGGCCTATGGCTACACCTTC
NA	NA	TRBJ2-3	TRBV4-2	CASSQELDTQYF	TGTGCCAGCAGCCAGGAGTTGGATACGCAGTATTTT
NA	few	TRBJ2-1	TRBV7-9	CASRDTGLGYNEQFF	TGTGCCAGCAGGGATACAGGGCTAGGGTACAATGAGCAGTTCTTC
TRBD2	NA	TRBJ2-1	TRBV7-6	CASSLVGTSGGASNEQFF	TGTGCCAGCAGCTTAGTGGGGACTAGCGGGGGGGCCTCCAATGAGCAGTTCTTC
TRBD2	NA	TRBJ2-3	TRBV7-7	CASSYIPGGTQYF	TGTGCCAGCAGTTACATACCGGGAGGTACGCAGTATTTT
TRBD1	NA	TRBJ2-2	TRBV6-6	CASRLGGNTGELFF	TGTGCCAGCCGTCTAGGGGGCAACACCGGGGAGCTGTTTTTT
NA	NA	TRBJ2-3	TRBV5-4	CASSKGDNTDTQYF	TGTGCCAGCAGCAAAGGGGACAACACAGATACGCAGTATTTT
NA	NA	TRBJ1-1	TRBV7-6	CASSSRSGGNTEAFF	TGTGCCAGCAGCTCGCGGAGCGGAGGGAACACTGAAGCTTTCTTT
NA	once	TRBJ1-2	TRBV3-1/TRBV3-2	CASSRQTNYGYTF	TGTGCCAGCAGCCGGCAGACTAACTATGGCTACACCTTC
NA	few	TRBJ2-7	TRBV7-7	CASSLGPPSSYEQYF	TGTGCTAGCAGCTTAGGTCCACCGAGCTCCTACGAGCAGTACTTC
NA	once	TRBJ1-1	TRBV15	CASGAGGENTEAFF	TGTGCCTCCGGGGCGGGGGGGGAGAACACTGAAGCTTTCTTT
NA	NA	TRBJ1-3	TRBV19	CASTNSGNTIYF	TGTGCCAGTACTAACTCTGGAAACACCATATATTTT
TRBD1	NA	TRBJ1-3	TRBV18	CASSPGQPSRGSGNTIYF	TGTGCCAGCTCACCGGGACAGCCCTCAAGGGGCTCTGGAAACACCATATATTTT
TRBD2	NA	TRBJ2-3	TRBV29-1	CSVPISGRDDTQYF	TGCAGCGTTCCTATTAGCGGGAGAGATGATACGCAGTATTTT
NA	few	TRBJ2-7	TRBV27	CASSLSGQVSYEQYF	TGTGCCAGCAGTTTATCAGGCCAGGTCTCCTACGAGCAGTACTTC
NA	few	TRBJ2-1	TRBV14	CASSLLLGGGTNEQFF	TGTGCCAGCAGCCTACTTCTAGGGGGCGGGACCAATGAGCAGTTCTTC
NA	once	TRBJ2-5	TRBV7-9	CASSLGRRRAETQYF	TGTGCCAGCAGCTTAGGTCGTCGCAGGGCAGAGACCCAGTACTTC
TRBD2	NA	TRBJ2-1	TRBV10-3	CAIRPQGLAGEEQFF	TGTGCCATCAGACCTCAAGGACTAGCGGGAGAGGAGCAGTTCTTC
NA	NA	TRBJ1-6	TRBV27	CASSFERANWNSPLHF	TGTGCCAGCAGTTTTGAGAGGGCAAATTGGAATTCACCCCTCCACTTT
NA	NA	TRBJ1-2	TRBV5-1	CASSLPREGGYTF	TGCGCCAGCAGCCTGCCCAGGGAGGGTGGCTACACCTTC
TRBD1	NA	TRBJ2-5	TRBV6-6	CASSPDRVDGGTQYF	TGTGCCAGCAGTCCCGACAGGGTAGACGGAGGGACCCAGTACTTC
NA	NA	TRBJ1-5	TRBV7-8	CASSFDRSQPQHF	TGTGCCAGCAGCTTCGACAGGTCTCAGCCCCAGCATTTT
NA	NA	TRBJ1-2	TRBV6-5	CASNLGRGSNGYTF	TGTGCCAGCAACCTAGGACGGGGGTCGAATGGCTACACCTTC
NA	few	TRBJ2-2	TRBV13	CASSLGRGNTGELFF	TGTGCCAGCAGCTTAGGACGGGGGAACACCGGGGAGCTGTTTTTT
TRBD2	few	TRBJ2-3	TRBV4-2	CASSQGGTSGSFGADTQYF	TGTGCCAGCAGCCAAGGAGGGACTAGCGGGAGTTTCGGGGCAGATACGCAGTATTTT
TRBD1	NA	TRBJ2-3	TRBV27	CASSSRGLSTDTQYF	TGTGCCAGCAGTTCCAGGGGGCTGAGCACAGATACGCAGTATTTT
TRBD2	NA	TRBJ2-1	TRBV6-5	CATQREGYNEQFF	TGTGCCACCCAGCGGGAGGGATACAATGAGCAGTTCTTC
TRBD1	NA	TRBJ1-1	TRBV5-1	CASRALEQGANKEAFF	TGCGCCAGCAGGGCTTTAGAACAGGGGGCGAACAAAGAAGCTTTCTTT
TRBD2	NA	TRBJ2-3	TRBV11-3	CASSTSGGTDTQYF	TGTGCCAGCAGCACTAGCGGGGGCACAGATACGCAGTATTTT
TRBD2	NA	TRBJ2-7	TRBV27	CASSSAGGFPYEQYF	TGTGCCAGCAGTTCGGCGGGAGGTTTCCCCTACGAGCAGTACTTC
TRBD2	once	TRBJ2-1	TRBV14	CASSQEGGTFYNEQFF	TGTGCCAGCAGCCAAGAGGGGGGGACTTTCTACAATGAGCAGTTCTTC
TRBD1	NA	TRBJ1-2	TRBV11-3	CACEGQGARGYTF	TGTGCCTGTGAGGGACAGGGGGCGCGAGGCTACACCTTC
NA	NA	TRBJ1-1	TRBV6-1	CASSEERGTEAFF	TGTGCCAGCAGTGAGGAAAGGGGCACTGAAGCTTTCTTT
NA	few	TRBJ1-5	TRBV2	CASRLGGQAMNQPQHF	TGTGCCAGCAGGCTCGGGGGGCAGGCGATGAATCAGCCCCAGCATTTT
NA	NA	TRBJ1-5	TRBV30	CAWRPTENQPQHF	TGTGCCTGGAGGCCCACAGAAAATCAGCCCCAGCATTTT
NA	NA	TRBJ2-2	TRBV24-1	CATSERNTGELFF	TGTGCCACCAGCGAGAGGAACACCGGGGAGCTGTTTTTT